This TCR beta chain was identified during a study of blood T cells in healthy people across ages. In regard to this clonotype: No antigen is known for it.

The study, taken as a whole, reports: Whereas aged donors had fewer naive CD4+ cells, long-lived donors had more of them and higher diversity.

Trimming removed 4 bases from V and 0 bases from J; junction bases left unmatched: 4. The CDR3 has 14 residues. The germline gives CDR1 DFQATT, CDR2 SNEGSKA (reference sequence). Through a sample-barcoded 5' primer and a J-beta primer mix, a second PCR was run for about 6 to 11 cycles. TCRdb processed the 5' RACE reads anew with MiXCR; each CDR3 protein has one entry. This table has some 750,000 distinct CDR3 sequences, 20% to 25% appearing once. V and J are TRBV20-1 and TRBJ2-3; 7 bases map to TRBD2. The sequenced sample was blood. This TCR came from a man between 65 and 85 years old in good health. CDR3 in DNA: TGCAGTGCTAAGGGAGGGCTTAGCACAGATACGCAGTATTTT. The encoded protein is CSAKGGLSTDTQYF.